Reported below is one TCR beta chain. The source of the sample is a study of blood T cell repertoires in COVID-19. Using immunoSEQ multiplex PCR, the repertoire was profiled, and TCRdb retains in-frame clones only, with some absent. In the table there are more than 110,000 clones, roughly 89% of which are singletons. V was cut by 11 bases and J by 3 bases, with 16 bases left in between. The germline V gene has CDR1 MNHEY and CDR2 SMNVEV (reference sequence). This CDR3 spans 13 amino acids. The sequence came from a man aged 50-60 years who had recovered from COVID-19. Source material: PBMCs or T cells enriched from blood (not recorded which). J is TRBJ1-1 and V is TRBV27; TRBD1 is a possible D gene (6 bases). The CDR3 loop is CAGDRCCYTEAFF. The CDR3 DNA is TGTGCCGGAGACAGGTGTTGTTACACTGAAGCTTTCTTT.